The rows below give T cell receptor beta chains drawn from one sample of a study of cytomegalovirus exposure and HLA in healthy donors. Some clones are missing from TCRdb's copy, which holds only in-frame ones; the method was immunoSEQ multiplex PCR. The data contain 80,000 to 100,000 clones, 75% to 85% of them singletons. The sample taken for sequencing was PBMCs. The receptors come from a man aged 18 to 29 in good health and CMV-seropositive. Both conserved end residues are part of each CDR3. Fields, in order: J gene, D gene, clone size, V gene, CDR3 protein, CDR3 DNA. The D gene is left open where the match is weak. The size of a clone is reported for some rows only, either as once, few or many, or as a class for expanded clones.

TRBJ2-3	TRBD2	-	TRBV6-4	CASSNGGGTDTQYF	TGTGCCAGCAGCAACGGGGGGGGGACAGATACGCAGTATTTT
TRBJ1-5	-	-	TRBV23-1	CASSHTWRDQPQHF	TGCGCCAGCAGTCATACGTGGAGGGATCAGCCCCAGCATTTT
TRBJ1-2	-	-	TRBV12-5	CASESGSRNYGYTF	TGTGCTAGCGAGAGCGGCAGCCGGAACTATGGCTACACCTTC
TRBJ2-2	-	-	TRBV7-9	CASSLYPISGELFF	TGTGCCAGCAGCTTATATCCGATTAGCGGGGAGCTGTTTTTT
TRBJ2-2	-	-	TRBV11-3	CASSSTRRAGELFF	TGTGCCAGCAGCTCCACCCGGCGGGCCGGGGAGCTGTTTTTT
TRBJ2-7	TRBD1	-	TRBV7-9	CASSTNRDSGTYEQYF	TGTGCCAGCAGCACTAACCGGGACAGCGGAACCTACGAGCAGTACTTC
TRBJ2-1	TRBD2	-	TRBV6-4	CASSDKRGGGNEQFF	TGTGCCAGCAGTGACAAACGGGGGGGAGGCAATGAGCAGTTCTTC
TRBJ1-1	-	-	TRBV2	CASNSMTANTEAFF	TGTGCCAGCAATTCCATGACAGCCAACACTGAAGCTTTCTTT
TRBJ2-6	-	-	TRBV5-4	CASAPQVSGANVLTF	TGTGCCAGCGCGCCCCAGGTCTCTGGGGCCAACGTCCTGACTTTC
TRBJ1-1	TRBD1	-	TRBV7-9	CASSLQGFATEAFF	TGTGCCAGCAGCCTACAGGGGTTTGCCACTGAAGCTTTCTTT
TRBJ1-2	TRBD1	-	TRBV28	CASSFGDRGGYTF	TGTGCCAGCAGTTTTGGGGACAGGGGTGGCTACACCTTC
TRBJ2-3	TRBD2	-	TRBV7-3	CASSEAGGAADTQYF	TGTGCCAGCAGCGAAGCCGGGGGGGCCGCAGATACGCAGTATTTT
TRBJ2-6	-	-	TRBV19	CATHDLRTGANVLTF	TGTGCCACCCATGATCTGAGGACTGGGGCCAACGTCCTGACTTTC
TRBJ2-7	TRBD1	-	TRBV7-3	CASSSTHRGFDEQYF	TGTGCCAGCAGCTCGACTCACAGGGGTTTCGACGAGCAGTACTTC
TRBJ2-7	TRBD2	-	TRBV5-1	CASRSGLAGGPNYEQYF	TGCGCCAGCAGGTCGGGGCTAGCGGGGGGGCCGAACTACGAGCAGTACTTC
TRBJ1-1	-	-	TRBV10-3	CAISEVGLEGTEAFF	TGTGCCATCAGTGAAGTGGGGCTGGAGGGGACTGAAGCTTTCTTT
TRBJ1-1	-	-	TRBV7-2	CASSSGGSLVAFF	TGTGCCAGCAGCTCCGGAGGGAGCTTGGTAGCTTTCTTT
TRBJ1-1	-	-	TRBV5-4	CASSLGSGNTEAFF	TGTGCCAGCAGCTTGGGGTCGGGGAACACTGAAGCTTTCTTT
TRBJ2-3	TRBD2	-	TRBV28	CASSSPIGRGTDTQYF	TGTGCCAGCAGTTCTCCGATTGGGCGGGGGACAGATACGCAGTATTTT
TRBJ1-2	TRBD1	few	TRBV9	CASSIGTAEGYTF	TGTGCCAGCAGCATTGGGACAGCCGAGGGCTACACCTTC
TRBJ2-7	TRBD2	-	TRBV6-1	CASSESAGGRDEQYF	TGTGCCAGCAGTGAATCCGCGGGGGGGCGCGACGAGCAGTACTTC
TRBJ1-1	-	-	TRBV7-8	CASSLRGYNTEAFF	TGTGCCAGCAGCTTACGGGGATATAACACTGAAGCTTTCTTT
TRBJ2-1	TRBD2	-	TRBV28	CASAKRGAGHNEQFF	TGTGCCAGCGCAAAGCGGGGGGCCGGGCACAATGAGCAGTTCTTC
TRBJ2-3	-	few	TRBV30	CARWGGQGTDTQYF	TGTGCCCGTTGGGGGGGGCAGGGCACAGATACGCAGTATTTT
TRBJ2-3	TRBD1	-	TRBV14	CASSLAGTGLNTQYF	TGTGCCAGCAGCCTGGCCGGGACAGGGCTTAATACGCAGTATTTT
TRBJ2-7	TRBD1	-	TRBV6-1	CASSEAGGGYEQYF	TGTGCCAGCAGTGAAGCAGGGGGCGGGTACGAGCAGTACTTC
TRBJ1-5	TRBD1	-	TRBV9	CASSGGQVHTEPQHF	TGTGCCAGCAGCGGAGGACAGGTCCATACGGAGCCCCAGCATTTT
TRBJ2-7	TRBD2	-	TRBV28	CASSLPPGTSGGSPYEQYF	TGTGCCAGCAGTCTCCCCCCCGGGACTAGCGGGGGGTCCCCCTACGAGCAGTACTTC
TRBJ2-7	-	-	TRBV7-6	CGHYSPSGTTSYEQYF	TGTGGACACTATTCTCCCTCCGGGACAACATCCTACGAGCAGTACTTC
TRBJ1-2	-	-	TRBV7-9	CASSFGRQGGGYTF	TGTGCCAGCAGCTTTGGCAGGCAGGGAGGGGGCTACACCTTC
TRBJ2-7	TRBD1	-	TRBV7-9	CASFRTGDRNEQYF	TGTGCCAGCTTCCGGACAGGGGATCGTAACGAGCAGTACTTC
TRBJ1-1	-	-	TRBV7-9	CASSPKGRISTEAFF	TGTGCCAGCAGCCCAAAGGGGAGGATAAGCACTGAAGCTTTCTTT
TRBJ1-5	TRBD1	-	TRBV28	CASSQTGTSNQPQHF	TGTGCCAGCAGTCAGACAGGGACCAGCAATCAGCCCCAGCATTTT
TRBJ2-3	-	-	TRBV6-5	CATLFNSGNSKAQYF	TGTGCCACCCTCTTTAATAGCGGAAATAGTAAGGCGCAGTATTTT
TRBJ1-4	TRBD1	few	TRBV4-1	CASSQGDRGILGNEKLFF	TGCGCCAGCAGCCAAGGGGACAGGGGAATTCTCGGAAATGAAAAACTGTTTTTT
TRBJ1-4	TRBD1	-	TRBV5-6	CASSLGPTGTGPWSGKLFF	TGTGCCAGCAGCTTGGGGCCCACCGGGACAGGCCCCTGGAGCGGAAAACTGTTTTTT
TRBJ2-2	-	once	TRBV2	CASSEVLNTGELFF	TGTGCCAGCAGTGAGGTCCTAAACACCGGGGAGCTGTTTTTT
TRBJ1-1	-	-	TRBV7-9	CASSLARVMNTEAFF	TGTGCCAGCAGCTTAGCGCGAGTCATGAACACTGAAGCTTTCTTT
TRBJ2-7	-	few	TRBV7-9	CASSPRAYEQYF	TGTGCCAGCAGCCCAAGAGCCTACGAGCAGTACTTC
TRBJ1-3	-	few	TRBV28	CASTPVGGVNTIYF	TGTGCCAGCACCCCGGTCGGGGGGGTTAACACCATATATTTT
TRBJ1-1	-	-	TRBV7-9	CASSLVAGHTEAFF	TGTGCCAGCAGCTTAGTGGCGGGTCACACTGAAGCTTTCTTT
TRBJ2-7	TRBD1	-	TRBV4-1	CASSPGQAYDEQYF	TGCGCCAGCAGCCCGGGACAGGCGTACGACGAGCAGTACTTC
TRBJ1-4	-	few	TRBV5-1	CASSQNRVDEKLFF	TGCGCCAGCAGCCAAAACAGGGTTGATGAAAAACTGTTTTTT
TRBJ1-4	TRBD1	-	TRBV10-1	CASSGTGETDCEKLFF	TGCGCCAGCTCCGGGACAGGGGAAACGGATTGTGAAAAACTGTTTTTT
TRBJ1-1	-	-	TRBV10-2	CASRGTVNTEAFF	TGCGCCAGCCGCGGGACGGTGAACACTGAAGCTTTCTTT